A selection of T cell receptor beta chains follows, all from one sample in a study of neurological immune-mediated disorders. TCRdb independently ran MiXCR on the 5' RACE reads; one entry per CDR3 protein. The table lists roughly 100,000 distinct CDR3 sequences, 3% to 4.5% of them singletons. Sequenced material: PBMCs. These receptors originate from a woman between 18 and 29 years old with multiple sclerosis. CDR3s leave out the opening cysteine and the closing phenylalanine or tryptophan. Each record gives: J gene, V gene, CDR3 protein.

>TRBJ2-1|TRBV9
ASSVGALAGGLNEQF
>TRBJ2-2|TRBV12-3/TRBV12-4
ASNNRGNTGELF
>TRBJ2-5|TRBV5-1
ASSLAPGEETQY
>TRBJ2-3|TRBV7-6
ASSSRRLAGSTDTQY
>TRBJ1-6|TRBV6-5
ASRTGGTNSPLH
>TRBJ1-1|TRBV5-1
ASSPGPLFEAF
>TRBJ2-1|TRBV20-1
SAAKQGVSYNEQF
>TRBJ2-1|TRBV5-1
ASRDRAGVVEQF
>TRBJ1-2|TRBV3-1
ASSPYILQRDGYT
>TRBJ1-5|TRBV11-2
ASSLDWGGPQH
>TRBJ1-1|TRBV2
ASSVRGGNTEAF
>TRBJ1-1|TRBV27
ASSLKTYTEAF
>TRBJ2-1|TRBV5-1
ASSSKTSGGRGYNEQF
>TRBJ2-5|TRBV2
ASSEPAGGETQY
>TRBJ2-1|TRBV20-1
SARVQAGPYNEQF
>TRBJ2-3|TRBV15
ATRRGTDINTDTQY
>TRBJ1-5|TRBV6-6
ASSTGQGGQPQH
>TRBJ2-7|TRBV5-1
ASSFGYEQY
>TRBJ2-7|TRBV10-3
AISEVRGNYEQY